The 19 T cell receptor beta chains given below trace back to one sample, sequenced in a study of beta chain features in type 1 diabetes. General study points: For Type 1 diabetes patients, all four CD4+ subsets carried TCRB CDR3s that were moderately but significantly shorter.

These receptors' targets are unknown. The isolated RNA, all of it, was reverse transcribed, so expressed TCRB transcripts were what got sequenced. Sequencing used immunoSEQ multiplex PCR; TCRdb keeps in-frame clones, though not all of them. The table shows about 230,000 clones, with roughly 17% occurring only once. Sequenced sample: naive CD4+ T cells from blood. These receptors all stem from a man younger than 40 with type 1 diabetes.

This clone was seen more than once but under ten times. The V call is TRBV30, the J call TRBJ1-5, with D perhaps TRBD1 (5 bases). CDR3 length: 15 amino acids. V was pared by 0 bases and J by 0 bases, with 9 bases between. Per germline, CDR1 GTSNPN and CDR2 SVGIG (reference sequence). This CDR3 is CAWSVGQGSNQPQHF. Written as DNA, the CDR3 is TGTGCCTGGAGTGTAGGGCAGGGTAGCAATCAGCCCCAGCATTTT.

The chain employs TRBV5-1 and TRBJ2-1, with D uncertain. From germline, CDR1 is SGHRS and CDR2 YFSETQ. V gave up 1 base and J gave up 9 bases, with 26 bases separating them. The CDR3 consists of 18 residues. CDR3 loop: CASSLYLGNSPSLVEQFF. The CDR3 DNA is TGCGCCAGCAGCTTGTATTTAGGAAACAGTCCCAGCCTTGTTGAGCAGTTCTTC.

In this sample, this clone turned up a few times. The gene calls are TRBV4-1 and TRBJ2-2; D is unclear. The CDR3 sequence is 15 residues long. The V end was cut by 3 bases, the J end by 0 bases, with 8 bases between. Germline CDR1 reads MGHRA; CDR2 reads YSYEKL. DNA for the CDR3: TGCGCCAGCAGCCAGAGAGGCTCGAACACCGGGGAGCTGTTTTTT. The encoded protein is CASSQRGSNTGELFF.

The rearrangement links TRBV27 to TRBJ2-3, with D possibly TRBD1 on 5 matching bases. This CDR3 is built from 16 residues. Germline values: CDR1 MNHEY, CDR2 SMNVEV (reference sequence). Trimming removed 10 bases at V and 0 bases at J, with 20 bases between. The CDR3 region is CAIASLGQGSTDTQYF. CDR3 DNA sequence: TGTGCCATCGCCTCGCTAGGTCAGGGCAGCACAGATACGCAGTATTTT.

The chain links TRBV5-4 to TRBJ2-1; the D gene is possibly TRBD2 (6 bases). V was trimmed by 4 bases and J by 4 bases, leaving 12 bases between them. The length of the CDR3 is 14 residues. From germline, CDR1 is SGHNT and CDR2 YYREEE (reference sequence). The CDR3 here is CASSRDFIYNEQFF. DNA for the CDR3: TGTGCCAGCAGCCGGGACTTTATTTACAATGAGCAGTTCTTC.

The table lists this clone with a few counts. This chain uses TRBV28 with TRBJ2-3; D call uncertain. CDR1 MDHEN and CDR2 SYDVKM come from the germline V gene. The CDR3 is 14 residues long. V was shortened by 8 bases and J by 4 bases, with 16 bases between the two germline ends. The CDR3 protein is CASESIGSSDTQYF. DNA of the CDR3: TGTGCCAGCGAAAGTATCGGGTCTTCAGATACGCAGTATTTT.

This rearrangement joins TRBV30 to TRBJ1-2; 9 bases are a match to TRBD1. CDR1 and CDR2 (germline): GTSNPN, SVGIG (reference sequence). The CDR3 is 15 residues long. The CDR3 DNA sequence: TGTCCTAACCGGGACAGGGAGGGGTGCGGCTATGGCTACACCTTC. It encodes CPNRDREGCGYGYTF.

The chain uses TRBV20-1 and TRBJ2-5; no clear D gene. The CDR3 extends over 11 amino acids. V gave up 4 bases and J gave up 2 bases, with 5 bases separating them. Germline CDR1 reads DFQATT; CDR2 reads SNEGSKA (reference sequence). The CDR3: CSAIGQETQYF. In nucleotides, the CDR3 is TGCAGTGCTATTGGGCAAGAGACCCAGTACTTC.

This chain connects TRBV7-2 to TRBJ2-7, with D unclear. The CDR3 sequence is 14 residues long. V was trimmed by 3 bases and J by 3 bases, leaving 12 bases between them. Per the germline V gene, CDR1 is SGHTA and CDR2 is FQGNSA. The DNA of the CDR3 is TGTGCCAGCAGCTTCCCAGGACCCGTCTACGAGCAGTACTTC. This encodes CASSFPGPVYEQYF.

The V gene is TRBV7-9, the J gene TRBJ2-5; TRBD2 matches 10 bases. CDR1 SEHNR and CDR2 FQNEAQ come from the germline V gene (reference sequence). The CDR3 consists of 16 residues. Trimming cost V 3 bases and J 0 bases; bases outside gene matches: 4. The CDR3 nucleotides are TGTGCCAGCAGCTTGGGTGGGACTAGCGACCAAGAGACCCAGTACTTC. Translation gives CASSLGGTSDQETQYF. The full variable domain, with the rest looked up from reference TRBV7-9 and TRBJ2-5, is DTGVSQNPRHKITKRGQNVTFRCDPISEHNRLYWYRQTLGQGPEFLTYFQNEAQLEKSRLLSDRFSAERPKGSFSTLEIQRTEQGDSAMYLCASSLGGTSDQETQYFGPGTRLLVL.

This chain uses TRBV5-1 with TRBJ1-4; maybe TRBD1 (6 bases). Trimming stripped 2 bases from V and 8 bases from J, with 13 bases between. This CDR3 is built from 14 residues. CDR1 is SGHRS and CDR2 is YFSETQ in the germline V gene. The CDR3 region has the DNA TGCGCCAGCAGCTTTCCGGGACAAAAGGAAAAACTGTTTTTT. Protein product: CASSFPGQKEKLFF.

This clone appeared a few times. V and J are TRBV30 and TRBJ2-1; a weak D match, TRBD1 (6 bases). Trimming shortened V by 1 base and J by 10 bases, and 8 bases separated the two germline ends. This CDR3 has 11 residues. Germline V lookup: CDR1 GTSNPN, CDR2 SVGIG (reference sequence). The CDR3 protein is CAWSAGTEQFF. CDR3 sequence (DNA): TGTGCCTGGAGTGCTGGGACAGAGCAGTTCTTC.

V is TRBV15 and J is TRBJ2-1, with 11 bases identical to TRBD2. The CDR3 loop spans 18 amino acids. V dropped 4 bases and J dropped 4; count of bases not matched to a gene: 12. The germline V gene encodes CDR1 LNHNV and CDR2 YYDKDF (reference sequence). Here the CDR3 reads CATSISFGGTSGYNEQFF. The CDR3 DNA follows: TGTGCCACCAGCATCTCCTTCGGTGGGACTAGCGGTTACAATGAGCAGTTCTTC.

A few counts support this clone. The CDR3, as DNA: TGTGCCAGCAGCCCTGAACATGGGGGCGGTGGCTACACCTTC. Translating it yields CASSPEHGGGGYTF. This chain links TRBV7-9 with TRBJ1-2, with D perhaps matching TRBD1 (6 bases). CDR3 size: 14 residues. V was trimmed by 5 bases and J by 7 bases, leaving 17 bases between them. Germline CDR1 reads SEHNR; CDR2 reads FQNEAQ (reference sequence).

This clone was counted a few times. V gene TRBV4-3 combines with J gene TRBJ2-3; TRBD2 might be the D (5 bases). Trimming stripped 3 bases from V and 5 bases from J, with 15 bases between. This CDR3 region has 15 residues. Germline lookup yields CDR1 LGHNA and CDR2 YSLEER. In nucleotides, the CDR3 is TGCGCCAGCAGCCATACGGGGATAGCGTTAGATACGCAGTATTTT. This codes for CASSHTGIALDTQYF.

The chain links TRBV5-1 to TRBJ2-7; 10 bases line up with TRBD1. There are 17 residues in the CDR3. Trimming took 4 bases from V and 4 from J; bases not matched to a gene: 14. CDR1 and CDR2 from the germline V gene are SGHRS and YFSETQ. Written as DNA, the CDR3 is TGCGCCAGCAGCGTCGTTCCTCCTGGGACAGGGGTATACGAGCAGTACTTC. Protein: CASSVVPPGTGVYEQYF.

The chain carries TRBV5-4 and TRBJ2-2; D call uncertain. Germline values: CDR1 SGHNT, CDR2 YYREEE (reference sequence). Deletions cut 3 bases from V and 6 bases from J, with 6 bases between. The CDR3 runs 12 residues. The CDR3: CASSSTAGELFF. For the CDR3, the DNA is TGTGCCAGCAGCTCTACAGCCGGGGAGCTGTTTTTT.

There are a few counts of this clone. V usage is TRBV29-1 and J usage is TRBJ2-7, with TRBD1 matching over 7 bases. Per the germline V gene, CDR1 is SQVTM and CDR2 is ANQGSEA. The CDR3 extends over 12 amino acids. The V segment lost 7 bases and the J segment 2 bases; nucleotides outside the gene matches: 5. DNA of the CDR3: TGCAGCGGTTCAGGACAGGCCTACGAGCAGTACTTC. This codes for CSGSGQAYEQYF.

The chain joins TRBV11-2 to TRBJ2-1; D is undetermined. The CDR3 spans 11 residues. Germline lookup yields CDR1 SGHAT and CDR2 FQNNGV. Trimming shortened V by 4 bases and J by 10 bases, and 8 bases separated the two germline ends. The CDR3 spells CASSSPSEQFF. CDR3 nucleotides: TGTGCCAGCAGCTCCCCCAGCGAGCAGTTCTTC.